The clone carrying this T cell receptor beta chain came up once. The data stem from a study of cytomegalovirus exposure and HLA in healthy donors. Turning to the study itself: Prior work identified about 120 million unique TCR beta sequences in roughly 180 million T cells. Researchers found that approximately 80% of 398 genotyped donors fell within the Caucasian-associated ancestry cluster.

This CDR3 has 13 residues. The germline gives CDR1 GTSNPN, CDR2 SVGIG (reference sequence). J lost 8 bases, V lost 8 bases, and 12 bases had no gene match. With 60 Vbeta and 13 Jbeta primers, the PCR was carried out. Profiling relied on immunoSEQ multiplex PCR, and the TCRdb table lists in-frame clones only, not all of them. The data contain approximately 150,000 clones, 77% of them singletons. This clonotype was obtained from a woman aged 40 to 55 in good health and CMV-seropositive. The specimen sequenced was PBMCs. The genes are TRBV30 and TRBJ1-2; 9 positions match TRBD1. The CDR3 is CAPGTGSLGGYTF. In nucleotides, the CDR3 is TGTGCCCCCGGGACAGGGTCACTTGGGGGCTACACCTTC. The full variable domain, in which reference TRBV30 and TRBJ1-2 provide the parts outside the CDR3, is SQTIHQWPATLVQPVGSPLSLECTVEGTSNPNLYWYRQAAGRGLQLLFYSVGIGQISSEVPQNLSASRPQDRQFILSSKKLLLSDSGFYLCAPGTGSLGGYTFGSGTRLTVV.